The source of this TCR beta chain is a study of T cells after yellow fever vaccination. General observations from the study: A secondary response was less intense yet reached its peak sooner, at day 5 versus 15. After the booster, 96% of CD4 and about nine tenths of CD8 primary-response clones were re-detected.

TCRdb independently ran MiXCR on the 5' RACE reads; one entry per CDR3 protein. Among some 110,000 distinct CDR3 sequences listed, 7.2% were seen once. The CDR3 has 14 amino acids. V trimming: 5 bases; J trimming: 5 bases; junction bases outside the gene matches: 4. At least ten counts were recorded for this clonotype. Antigen: not known. The sequences come from CD4+ T cells sorted from PBMCs, collected more than 35 days after the first yellow fever vaccination. This clonotype originated in a man younger than 35 who received the YFV17D yellow fever vaccine. This chain uses TRBV12-3 or TRBV12-4 with TRBJ2-1, with TRBD2 matching 9 bases. The CDR3 reads CASSLSGGHNEQFF. CDR3 in DNA: TGTGCCAGCAGTCTTAGCGGGGGTCACAATGAGCAGTTCTTC.